This T cell receptor beta chain came from a study of blood T cell repertoires in COVID-19. At the level of the study: Sites across the United States, Italy and Spain contributed samples from acute and convalescent COVID-19. From T cells, B-cell-depleted T cells, or PBMCs came the material, which was cDNA or gDNA.

Authors' methods: Researchers report that nucleated cell counts were estimated from reference gene primer amplification. Assay used: immunoSEQ multiplex PCR; TCRdb lists only in-frame clones, some missing. The DNA gave D and trimming, while V, J and clone size come from that table. The sample records approximately 72,000 clones, 70% to 90% being singletons. V was shortened by 5 bases and J by 2 bases, with 14 bases between the two germline ends. The CDR3 runs to 14 residues. Germline-derived CDR1 and CDR2 are SGHRS and YFSETQ. The sample consisted of peripheral blood. The V gene is TRBV5-1, the J gene TRBJ2-7; D might be TRBD1 (7 bases). The TCR originated in a man aged 45-65 years with acute or convalescent COVID-19. This CDR3 reads CASSSQGGTYEQYF. CDR3 DNA sequence: TGCGCCAGCAGTTCCCAGGGGGGAACCTACGAGCAGTACTTC.